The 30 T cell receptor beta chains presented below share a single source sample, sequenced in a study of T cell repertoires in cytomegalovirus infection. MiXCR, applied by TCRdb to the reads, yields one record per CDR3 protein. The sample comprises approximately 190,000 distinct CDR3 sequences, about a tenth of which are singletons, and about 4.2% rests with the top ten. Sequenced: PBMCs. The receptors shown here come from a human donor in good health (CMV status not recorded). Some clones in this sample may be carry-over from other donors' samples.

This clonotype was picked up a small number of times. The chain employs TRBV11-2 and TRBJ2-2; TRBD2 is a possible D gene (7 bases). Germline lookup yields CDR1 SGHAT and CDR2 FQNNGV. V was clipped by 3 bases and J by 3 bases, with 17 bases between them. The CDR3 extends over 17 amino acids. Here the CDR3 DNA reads TGTGCCAGCAGCTTGCGCGGTGGCGGGGGCCACACCGGGGAGCTGTTTTTT. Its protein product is CASSLRGGGGHTGELFF.

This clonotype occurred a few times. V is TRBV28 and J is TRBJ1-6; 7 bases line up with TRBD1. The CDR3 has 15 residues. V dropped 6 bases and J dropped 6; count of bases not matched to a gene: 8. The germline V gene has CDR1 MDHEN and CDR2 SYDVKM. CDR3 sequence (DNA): TGTGCCAGCAGCCGACAGGGAGGCTCTAATTCACCCCTCCACTTT. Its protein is CASSRQGGSNSPLHF.

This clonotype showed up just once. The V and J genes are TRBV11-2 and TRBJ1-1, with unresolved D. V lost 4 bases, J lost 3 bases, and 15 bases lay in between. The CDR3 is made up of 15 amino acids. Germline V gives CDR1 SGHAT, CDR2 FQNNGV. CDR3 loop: CASSYAVDPDTEAFF. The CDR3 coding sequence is TGTGCCAGCAGCTACGCGGTAGACCCTGACACTGAAGCTTTCTTT.

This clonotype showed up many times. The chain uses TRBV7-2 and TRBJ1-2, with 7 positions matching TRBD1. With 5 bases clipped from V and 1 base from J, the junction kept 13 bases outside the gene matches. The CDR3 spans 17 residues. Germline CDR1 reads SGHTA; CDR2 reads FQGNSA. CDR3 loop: CASSPRSGQVVNYGYTF. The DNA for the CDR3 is TGTGCCAGCAGCCCTCGAAGCGGACAGGTTGTTAACTATGGCTACACCTTC.

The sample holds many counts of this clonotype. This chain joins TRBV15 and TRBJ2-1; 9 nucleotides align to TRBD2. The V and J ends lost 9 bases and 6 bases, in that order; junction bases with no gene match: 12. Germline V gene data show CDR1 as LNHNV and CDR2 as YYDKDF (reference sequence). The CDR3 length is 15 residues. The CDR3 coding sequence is TGTGCCACAACCCCGGAGGAGCGGGGGGTCAATGAGCAGTTCTTC. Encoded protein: CATTPEERGVNEQFF.

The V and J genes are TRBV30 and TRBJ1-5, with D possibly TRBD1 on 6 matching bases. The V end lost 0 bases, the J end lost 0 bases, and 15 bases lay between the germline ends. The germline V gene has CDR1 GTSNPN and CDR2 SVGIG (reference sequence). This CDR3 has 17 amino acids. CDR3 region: CAWSVGPPGVSNQPQHF. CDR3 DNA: TGTGCCTGGAGTGTTGGGCCTCCAGGGGTTAGCAATCAGCCCCAGCATTTT.

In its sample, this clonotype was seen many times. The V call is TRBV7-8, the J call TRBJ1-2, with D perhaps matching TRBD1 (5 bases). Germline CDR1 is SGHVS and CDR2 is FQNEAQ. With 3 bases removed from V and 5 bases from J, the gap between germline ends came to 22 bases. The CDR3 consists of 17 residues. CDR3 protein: CASSFRARAVSGYGYTF. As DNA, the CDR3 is TGTGCCAGCAGCTTTAGGGCCAGGGCTGTATCGGGATATGGCTACACCTTC. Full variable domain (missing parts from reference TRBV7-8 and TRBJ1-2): GAGVSQSPRYKVAKRGQDVALRCDPISGHVSLFWYQQALGQGPEFLTYFQNEAQLDKSGLPSDRFFAERPEGSVSTLKIQRTQQEDSAVYLCASSFRARAVSGYGYTFGSGTRLTVV.

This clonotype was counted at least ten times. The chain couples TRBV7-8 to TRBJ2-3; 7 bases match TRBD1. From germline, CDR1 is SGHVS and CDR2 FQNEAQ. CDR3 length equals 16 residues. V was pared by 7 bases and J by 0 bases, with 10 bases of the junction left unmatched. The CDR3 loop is CASTHYGRGSTDTQYF. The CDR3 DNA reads TGTGCCAGCACCCATTACGGCAGGGGGAGCACAGATACGCAGTATTTT.

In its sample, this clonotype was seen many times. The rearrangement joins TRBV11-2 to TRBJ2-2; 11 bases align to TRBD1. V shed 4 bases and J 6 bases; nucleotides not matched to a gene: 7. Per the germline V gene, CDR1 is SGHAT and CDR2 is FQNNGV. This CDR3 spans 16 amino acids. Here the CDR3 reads CASSSPGQGGPGELFF. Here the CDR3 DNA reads TGTGCCAGCAGCTCTCCGGGACAGGGGGGGCCCGGGGAGCTGTTTTTT. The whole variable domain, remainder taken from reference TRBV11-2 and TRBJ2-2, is EAGVAQSPRYKIIEKRQSVAFWCNPISGHATLYWYQQILGQGPKLLIQFQNNGVVDDSQLPKDRFSAERLKGVDSTLKIQPAKLEDSAVYLCASSSPGQGGPGELFFGEGSRLTVL.

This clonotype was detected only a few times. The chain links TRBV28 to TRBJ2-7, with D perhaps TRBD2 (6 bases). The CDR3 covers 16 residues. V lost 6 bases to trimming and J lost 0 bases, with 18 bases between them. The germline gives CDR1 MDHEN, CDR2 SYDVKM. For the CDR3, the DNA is TGTGCCAGCAGCGCCCCAGGAGGGGCCAGCTCCTACGAGCAGTACTTC. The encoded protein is CASSAPGGASSYEQYF.

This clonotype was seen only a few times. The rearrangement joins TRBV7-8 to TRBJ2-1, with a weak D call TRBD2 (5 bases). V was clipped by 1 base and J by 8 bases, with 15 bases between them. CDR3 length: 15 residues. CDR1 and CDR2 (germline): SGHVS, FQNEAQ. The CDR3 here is CASSLVLAGSDEQFF. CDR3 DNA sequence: TGTGCCAGCAGCTTAGTCCTAGCTGGTAGCGATGAGCAGTTCTTC.

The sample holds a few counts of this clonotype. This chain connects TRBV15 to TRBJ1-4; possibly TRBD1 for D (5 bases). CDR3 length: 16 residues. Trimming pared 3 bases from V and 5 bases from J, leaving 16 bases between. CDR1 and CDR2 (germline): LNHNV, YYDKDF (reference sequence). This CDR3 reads CATSRAGREGNEKLFF. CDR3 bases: TGTGCCACCAGCAGGGCCGGCAGGGAAGGAAATGAAAAACTGTTTTTT.

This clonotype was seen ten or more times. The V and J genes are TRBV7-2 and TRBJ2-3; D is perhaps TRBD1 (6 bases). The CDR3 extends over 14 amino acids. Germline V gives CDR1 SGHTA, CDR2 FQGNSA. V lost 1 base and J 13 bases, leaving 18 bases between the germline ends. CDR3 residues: CASSLGWGPNVKYF. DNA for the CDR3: TGTGCCAGCAGCTTAGGGTGGGGGCCAAACGTAAAGTATTTT.

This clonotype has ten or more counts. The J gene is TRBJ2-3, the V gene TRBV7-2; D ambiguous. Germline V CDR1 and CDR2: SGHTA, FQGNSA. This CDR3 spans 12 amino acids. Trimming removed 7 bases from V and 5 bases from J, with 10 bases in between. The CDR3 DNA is TGTGCCAGCACCGCTGTGGGAGATACGCAGTATTTT. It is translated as CASTAVGDTQYF.

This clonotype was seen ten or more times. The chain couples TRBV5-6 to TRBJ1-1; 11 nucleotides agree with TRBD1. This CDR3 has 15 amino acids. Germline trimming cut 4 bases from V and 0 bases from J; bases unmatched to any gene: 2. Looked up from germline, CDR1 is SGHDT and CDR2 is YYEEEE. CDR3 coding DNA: TGTGCCAGCAGCCCGGACAGGGGGCTGAACACTGAAGCTTTCTTT. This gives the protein CASSPDRGLNTEAFF. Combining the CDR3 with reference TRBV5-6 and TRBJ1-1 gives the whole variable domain DAGVTQSPTHLIKTRGQQVTLRCSPKSGHDTVSWYQQALGQGPQFIFQYYEEEERQRGNFPDRFSGHQFPNYSSELNVNALLLGDSALYLCASSPDRGLNTEAFFGQGTRLTVV.

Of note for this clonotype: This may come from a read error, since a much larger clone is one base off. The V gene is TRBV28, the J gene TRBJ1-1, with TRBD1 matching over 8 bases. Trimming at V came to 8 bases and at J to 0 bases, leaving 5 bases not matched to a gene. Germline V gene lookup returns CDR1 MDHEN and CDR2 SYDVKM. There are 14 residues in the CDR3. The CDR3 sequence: CASLQGVMNTEAFF. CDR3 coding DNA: TGTGCCAGCCTACAGGGGGTGATGAACACTGAAGCTTTCTTT.

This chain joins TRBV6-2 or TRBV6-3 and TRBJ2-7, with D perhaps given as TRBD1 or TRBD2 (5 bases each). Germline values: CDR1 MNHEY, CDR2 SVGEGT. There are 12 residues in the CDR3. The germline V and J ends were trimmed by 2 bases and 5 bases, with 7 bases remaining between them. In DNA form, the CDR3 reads TGTGCCAGCAGTTACATGGGGGACGAGCAGTACTTC. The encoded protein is CASSYMGDEQYF.

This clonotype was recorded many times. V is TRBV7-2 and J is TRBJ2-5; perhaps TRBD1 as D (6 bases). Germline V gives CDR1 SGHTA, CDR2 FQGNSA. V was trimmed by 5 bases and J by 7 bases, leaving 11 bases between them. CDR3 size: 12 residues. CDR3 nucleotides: TGTGCCAGCAGCAACAGGGAAGGGACCCAGTACTTC. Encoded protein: CASSNREGTQYF.

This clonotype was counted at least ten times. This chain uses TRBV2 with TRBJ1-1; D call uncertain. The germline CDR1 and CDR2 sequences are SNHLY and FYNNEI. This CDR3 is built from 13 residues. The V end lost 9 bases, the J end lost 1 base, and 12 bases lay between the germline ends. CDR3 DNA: TGTGCCAGTACAGACGATAGGAACACTGAAGCTTTCTTT. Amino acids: CASTDDRNTEAFF.

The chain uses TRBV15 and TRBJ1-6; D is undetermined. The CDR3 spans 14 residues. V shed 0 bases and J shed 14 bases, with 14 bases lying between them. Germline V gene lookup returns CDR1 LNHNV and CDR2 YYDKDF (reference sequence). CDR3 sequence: CATSRDLVSLSLHF. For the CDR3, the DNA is TGTGCCACCAGCAGAGATCTAGTGTCCCTGTCCCTCCACTTT.

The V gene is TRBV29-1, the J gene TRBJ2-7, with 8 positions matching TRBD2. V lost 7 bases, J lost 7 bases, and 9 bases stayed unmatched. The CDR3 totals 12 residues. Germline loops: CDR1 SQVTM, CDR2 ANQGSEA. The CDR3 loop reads CSAWTSPLEQYF. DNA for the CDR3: TGCAGCGCATGGACTAGCCCTTTGGAGCAGTACTTC.

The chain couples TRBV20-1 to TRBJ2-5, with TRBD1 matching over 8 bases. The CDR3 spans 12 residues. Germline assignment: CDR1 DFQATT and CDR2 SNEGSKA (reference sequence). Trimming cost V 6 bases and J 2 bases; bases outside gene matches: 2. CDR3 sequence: CSARGPQETQYF. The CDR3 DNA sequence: TGCAGTGCCAGGGGGCCGCAAGAGACCCAGTACTTC.

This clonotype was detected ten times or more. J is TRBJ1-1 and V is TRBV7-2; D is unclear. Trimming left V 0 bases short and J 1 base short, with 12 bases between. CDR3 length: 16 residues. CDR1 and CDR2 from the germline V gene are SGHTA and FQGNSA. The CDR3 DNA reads TGTGCCAGCAGCTTAGCGCGGTTACAGTCGAACACTGAAGCTTTCTTT. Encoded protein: CASSLARLQSNTEAFF.

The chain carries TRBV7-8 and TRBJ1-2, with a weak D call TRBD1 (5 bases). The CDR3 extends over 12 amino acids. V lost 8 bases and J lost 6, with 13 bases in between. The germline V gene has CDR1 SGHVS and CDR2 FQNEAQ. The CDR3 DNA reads TGTGCCAGCCGGTTAGTGGGGGATGGCTACACCTTC. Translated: CASRLVGDGYTF.

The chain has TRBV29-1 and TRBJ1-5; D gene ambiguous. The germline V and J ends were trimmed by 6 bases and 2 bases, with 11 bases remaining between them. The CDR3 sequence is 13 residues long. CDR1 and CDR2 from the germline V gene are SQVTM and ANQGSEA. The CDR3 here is CSVSTEGNQPQHF. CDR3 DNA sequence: TGCAGCGTCTCCACAGAAGGCAATCAGCCCCAGCATTTT. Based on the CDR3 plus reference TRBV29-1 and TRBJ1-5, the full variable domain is SAVISQKPSRDICQRGTSLTIQCQVDSQVTMMFWYRQQPGQSLTLIATANQGSEATYESGFVIDKFPISRPNLTFSTLTVSNMSPEDSSIYLCSVSTEGNQPQHFGDGTRLSIL.

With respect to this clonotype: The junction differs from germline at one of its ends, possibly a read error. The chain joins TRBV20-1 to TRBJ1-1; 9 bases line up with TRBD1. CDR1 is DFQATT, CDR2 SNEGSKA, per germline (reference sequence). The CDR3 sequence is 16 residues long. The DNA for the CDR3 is TGCAGTGCCGAGGGACGGACAGGGGACATGAACACTGAAGCTTACTTT. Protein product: CSAEGRTGDMNTEAYF.

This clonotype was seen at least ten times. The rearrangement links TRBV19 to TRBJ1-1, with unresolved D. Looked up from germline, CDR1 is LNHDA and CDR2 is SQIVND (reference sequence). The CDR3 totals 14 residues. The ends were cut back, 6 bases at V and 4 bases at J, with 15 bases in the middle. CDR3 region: CASRQEIRATEAFF. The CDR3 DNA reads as TGTGCCAGTAGGCAAGAAATTCGGGCCACTGAAGCTTTCTTT.

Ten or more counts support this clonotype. The CDR3 protein is CASSVGAGMMSTDTQYF. CDR3 in DNA: TGTGCCAGCAGTGTGGGAGCAGGGATGATGAGCACAGATACGCAGTATTTT. The chain has TRBV12-3 or TRBV12-4 and TRBJ2-3; the D gene could be TRBD1 or TRBD2 (5 bases each). Trimming shortened V by 5 bases and J by 0 bases, and 18 bases separated the two germline ends. This CDR3 has 17 amino acids.

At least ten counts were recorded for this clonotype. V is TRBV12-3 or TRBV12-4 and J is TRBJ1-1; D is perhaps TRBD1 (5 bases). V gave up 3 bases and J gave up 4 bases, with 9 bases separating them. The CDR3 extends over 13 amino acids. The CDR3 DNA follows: TGTGCCAGCAGTTTCTCCGGGGCCACTGAAGCTTTCTTT. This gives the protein CASSFSGATEAFF.

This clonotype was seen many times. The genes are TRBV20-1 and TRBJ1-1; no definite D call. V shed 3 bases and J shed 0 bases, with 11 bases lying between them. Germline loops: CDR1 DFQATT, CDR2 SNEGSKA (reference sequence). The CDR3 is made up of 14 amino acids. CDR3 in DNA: TGCAGTGCTAGTTCGGGCGATATGAACACTGAAGCTTTCTTT. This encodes CSASSGDMNTEAFF.